The 3 T cell receptor beta chains presented below share a single source sample, sequenced in a study of sequential checkpoint blockade in melanoma. Noted treatment: randomized to nivolumab then ipilimumab (arm A) or the reverse (arm B). Produced via immunoSEQ multiplex PCR; TCRdb's table is partial and in-frame only. The sample consists of about 3,000 clones, over 15% of them appearing once. The sample here was tumor tissue (inferred from file names), taken from a patient given nivolumab and ipilimumab in sequence. The receptors derive from a human donor with melanoma.

The rearrangement uses TRBV19 and TRBJ1-2; 9 bases are a match to TRBD1. Germline values: CDR1 LNHDA, CDR2 SQIVND (reference sequence). With V trimmed by 6 bases and J by 8 bases, 7 bases remained unmatched. The CDR3 has 13 residues. CDR3 amino acids: CASRTDRGGGYTF. In nucleotides, the CDR3 is TGTGCCAGTAGGACGGACAGGGGAGGCGGCTACACCTTC.

The V gene is TRBV5-1, the J gene TRBJ2-1; weak D call: TRBD2 (6 bases). This CDR3 is built from 14 residues. The germline CDR1 and CDR2 sequences are SGHRS and YFSETQ. The V and J ends lost 2 bases and 8 bases respectively, with 14 bases between them. Here the CDR3 DNA reads TGCGCCAGCAGCTTAGGAGGGGCTGAGGATGAGCAGTTCTTC. Its translation is CASSLGGAEDEQFF.

This clone came up a few times. V usage is TRBV6-7 and J usage is TRBJ1-2, with D unclear. TRBV6-7 carries the ORF label, with uncertain function. Trimming pared 8 bases from V and 8 bases from J, leaving 12 bases between. This CDR3 spans 11 amino acids. CDR3 protein: CASGNSPGYTF. As DNA, the CDR3 is TGTGCCAGCGGGAACAGCCCCGGCTACACCTTC.